The present T cell receptor (beta chain) was sequenced within a study of T cell responses to AZD1222 COVID-19 vaccine. General observations from the study: Increased Spike-specific TCR breadth and depth were observed after two AZD1222 doses. Clonal diversity was possibly underestimated, and white British individuals and females predominated among donors.

Assay: immunoSEQ multiplex PCR; the TCRdb copy retains only in-frame clones and omits some. The table shows around 160,000 clones, with approximately 94% occurring only once. CDR1 KGHDR and CDR2 SFDVKD come from the germline V gene. The ends lost 2 bases at V and 4 bases at J; junction bases unmatched: 4. The length of the CDR3 is 17 residues. Concerning this clone itself: The target antigen is unknown.

This receptor was obtained from an adult who received the AZD1222 COVID-19 vaccine. This sample comprised peripheral blood, obtained 28 days after the second AZD1222 dose. The chain links TRBV24-1 to TRBJ2-3; 14 bases map to TRBD2. CDR3 DNA sequence: TGTGCCACCAGTGATTCGGGACTAGCGGGAGTTCCAGATACGCAGTATTTT. This encodes CATSDSGLAGVPDTQYF.